The 12 T cell receptor beta chains listed next were all sequenced from one sample in a study of cytomegalovirus exposure and HLA in healthy donors (dated by TCRdb to the late 2010s). The receptor library was made with the immunoSEQ multiplex PCR assay. A mixture of 60 forward primers for TCR Vbeta segments and 13 reverse primers for TCR Jbeta segments was used in the multiplex PCR. The source is immuneACCESS, and TCRdb retained only in-frame sequences with V and J called. Part of the clones is not carried over; for the studies checked, unresolved V genes explain less than half of this, and the remainder is unexplained. The sample table contains over 75,000 clones; only one count was recorded for about 75% of them. The ten largest clones capture over 6% of the sample. Sequenced material: PBMCs. These receptor sequences come from a man in his forties in good health and CMV-seropositive.

The rearrangement links TRBV5-1 to TRBJ2-4; 7 bases agree with TRBD1. CDR1 is SGHRS, CDR2 YFSETQ, per germline. Trimming removed 4 bases from V and 16 bases from J; junction bases left unmatched: 14. The CDR3 is 13 amino acids. The CDR3 reads CASSLTNRDSPYF. CDR3 bases: TGCGCCAGCAGCCTGACAAACCGGGACAGCCCATACTTC.

The rearrangement links TRBV7-2 to TRBJ2-5; 9 nucleotides match TRBD2. This CDR3 has 14 amino acids. CDR1 is SGHTA, CDR2 FQGNSA, per germline. V was pared by 1 base and J by 6 bases, with 3 bases of the junction left unmatched. The CDR3 protein is CASSLERGEKTQYF. CDR3 DNA sequence: TGTGCCAGCAGCTTAGAGCGGGGGGAGAAGACCCAGTACTTC.

This chain links TRBV5-8 with TRBJ2-7; tentatively, D is TRBD1 (6 bases). The germline CDR1 and CDR2 sequences are SGHTS and YDEGEE. Deletions cut 0 bases from V and 1 base from J, with 8 bases between. This CDR3 has 14 amino acids. The CDR3 region is CASSLADSSYEQYF. CDR3 nucleotides: TGTGCCAGCAGCTTGGCGGACAGTTCCTACGAGCAGTACTTC.

This clone turned up a few times. This chain uses TRBV29-1 with TRBJ2-7; 11 bases fit TRBD1. Germline loops: CDR1 SQVTM, CDR2 ANQGSEA. Trimming took 7 bases from V and 6 from J; bases not matched to a gene: 8. The CDR3 extends over 13 amino acids. The DNA for the CDR3 is TGCAGCGGGGCCGGGACAGGGGGTCGCGAGCAGTACTTC. It specifies CSGAGTGGREQYF.

The chain is built from TRBV6-8 and TRBJ1-6; D not resolved. The V end lost 6 bases, the J end lost 1 base, and 7 bases lay between the germline ends. The germline V gene encodes CDR1 MNHGY and CDR2 SAAAGT. The CDR3 totals 14 residues. DNA for the CDR3: TGTGCCAGCAGCCGGGAATCCTATAATTCACCCCTCCACTTT. It specifies CASSRESYNSPLHF.

The rearrangement uses TRBV2 and TRBJ2-7; D gene uncertain. The CDR3 runs 13 residues. The V gene lost 7 bases and the J gene lost 5 bases, with 15 bases spanning the gap. Germline values: CDR1 SNHLY, CDR2 FYNNEI. This CDR3 is CASKRSSIDEQYF. The CDR3 region has the DNA TGTGCCAGCAAAAGGAGTAGCATAGACGAGCAGTACTTC.

The CDR3 DNA sequence: TGTGCCAGCAGCTCCCGAGTTAGACATTTT. This codes for CASSSRVRHF. The genes are TRBV7-9 and TRBJ1-5; the D is unclear. Germline V lookup: CDR1 SEHNR, CDR2 FQNEAQ (reference sequence). The V gene lost 4 bases and the J gene lost 16 bases, with 11 bases spanning the gap. This CDR3 comprises 10 residues.

Note on this clone: A much larger clone lies one base from this, so it may be a read error. V is TRBV29-1 and J is TRBJ2-2, with 11 bases matching TRBD2. This CDR3 has 14 residues. CDR1 SQVTM and CDR2 ANQGSEA come from the germline V gene. J was trimmed by 4 bases and V by 7 bases; bases with no gene match: 5. The CDR3 coding sequence is TGCAGCGCCGTAGCGGGAGGGGCCACCGGGGAGCTGTTTTTT. Encoded protein: CSAVAGGATGELFF.

For this clone: The same CDR3 arises from other DNA sequences in this sample as well. The chain carries TRBV7-9 and TRBJ1-6, with TRBD1 as a possible D gene (6 bases). CDR1 and CDR2 (germline): SEHNR, FQNEAQ (reference sequence). V was clipped by 3 bases and J by 7 bases, with 10 bases between them. CDR3 length: 14 residues. The CDR3: CASSFDRGNSPLHF. CDR3 DNA: TGTGCCAGCAGCTTCGATAGGGGGAATTCACCCCTCCACTTT.

J is TRBJ2-7 and V is TRBV4-3, with TRBD2 as a possible D gene (6 bases). Between the trimmed V and J ends, which lost 1 base and 0 bases, there was a span of 10 bases. CDR1 and CDR2 (germline): LGHNA, YSLEER. CDR3 length: 15 residues. DNA for the CDR3: TGCGCCAGCAGCCAAGGGGCGGGGAGCTCCTACGAGCAGTACTTC. Its translation is CASSQGAGSSYEQYF.

This clone has only one observation. The gene calls are TRBV5-5 and TRBJ2-7; D is unresolved. V shed 0 bases and J shed 6 bases, with 10 bases lying between them. The CDR3 contains 13 residues. Germline V gene lookup returns CDR1 SGHKS and CDR2 YYEKEE (reference sequence). The CDR3 loop reads CASSLDSGREQYF. For the CDR3, the DNA is TGTGCCAGCAGCTTGGACAGTGGGCGCGAGCAGTACTTC.

The chain carries TRBV7-2 and TRBJ1-5, with TRBD1 as a possible D gene (6 bases). The germline CDR1 and CDR2 sequences are SGHTA and FQGNSA. V was shortened by 1 base and J by 0 bases, with 16 bases between the two germline ends. The CDR3 has 18 residues. The CDR3 reads CASSLGGGGGYSNQPQHF. In DNA form, the CDR3 reads TGTGCCAGCAGCTTAGGGGGTGGGGGGGGCTATAGCAATCAGCCCCAGCATTTT.